The 11 T cell receptor beta chains in this list originate from one sample, sequenced in a study of Graves' ophthalmopathy and Graves' hyperthyroidism. CDR3 regions of TCR beta were amplified from RNA transcripts. HTBI primers were used in a first-round RT-PCR, which preceded a second-round multiplex PCR. TCRdb reprocessed the multiplex PCR reads with MiXCR, giving one entry per CDR3 protein. The data show over a million distinct CDR3 sequences, less than 45% seen once. Sample: peripheral blood or thyroid tissue (not recorded which). Source of these receptors: an adult man with Graves' hyperthyroidism.

This clonotype was counted many times. The chain carries TRBV19 and TRBJ1-5; TRBD1 agrees at 7 bases. The CDR3 is 17 amino acids. CDR1 is LNHDA, CDR2 SQIVND, per germline (reference sequence). The V segment lost 5 bases and the J segment 0 bases; nucleotides outside the gene matches: 10. CDR3 amino acids: CASSPKQGPYSNQPQHF. The CDR3 DNA follows: TGTGCCAGTAGTCCCAAACAGGGGCCATATAGCAATCAGCCCCAGCATTTT.

This clonotype was detected only once. The chain links TRBV29-1 to TRBJ1-2; tentatively, D is TRBD1 (6 bases). Looked up from germline, CDR1 is SQVTM and CDR2 is ANQGSEA. The CDR3 spans 14 residues. V lost 4 bases and J 7 bases, leaving 19 bases between the germline ends. CDR3 nucleotides: TGCAGCGTTGCTGAGGGAGGGGGGCGAAGTGGCTACACCTTC. It codes for CSVAEGGGRSGYTF.

Only a few counts were recorded for this clonotype. The genes are TRBV7-2 and TRBJ1-4, with 7 bases lining up with TRBD1. V shed 6 bases and J 8 bases; nucleotides not matched to a gene: 9. CDR3 length: 14 amino acids. Germline CDR1 reads SGHTA; CDR2 reads FQGNSA. CDR3 nucleotides: TGTGCCAGCAGTGGGGGGACAGCTATAGAAAAACTGTTTTTT. Amino acids: CASSGGTAIEKLFF.

In the case of this clonotype: A much larger clone lies a single base off, so this may be a read error. The V call is TRBV19, the J call TRBJ1-2, with TRBD1 matching over 7 bases. The CDR3 runs 15 residues. Germline-derived CDR1 and CDR2 are LNHDA and SQIVND (reference sequence). The CDR3 sequence is CASSIVGTAPYGDTF. CDR3 nucleotide sequence: TGTGCCAGTAGTATAGTGGGGACAGCGCCTTATGGCGACACCTTC.

This clonotype was seen more than once but under ten times. This may be a read error: a much more frequent sequence differs by one nucleotide. This chain connects TRBV5-6 to TRBJ2-5; D remains unclear. The CDR3 is made up of 12 amino acids. V lost 4 bases and J 4 bases, leaving 8 bases between the germline ends. Per germline, CDR1 SGHDT and CDR2 YYEEEE. CDR3: CASSNARETQYF. The CDR3 nucleotides are TGTGCCAGCAGCAACGCACGAGAGACCCAGTACTTC.

There are many counts of this clonotype. V gene TRBV10-3 combines with J gene TRBJ2-5, with 8 bases matching TRBD2. The CDR3 consists of 13 residues. J was trimmed by 6 bases and V by 3 bases; bases with no gene match: 3. Germline CDR1 and CDR2: ENHRY and SYGVKD. As DNA, the CDR3 is TGTGCCATCAGTGAAACGGGAGGGCAGACCCAGTACTTC. Protein: CAISETGGQTQYF.

The chain couples TRBV10-3 to TRBJ2-7; D remains ambiguous. Trimming shortened V by 10 bases and J by 2 bases, and 18 bases separated the two germline ends. The V gene's germline CDR1 is ENHRY and CDR2 SYGVKD. The CDR3 is 14 residues long. CDR3 loop: CASGPRFFAYEQYF. In DNA, the CDR3 is TGTGCCAGCGGCCCCAGGTTTTTCGCCTACGAGCAGTACTTC.

The chain carries TRBV6-5 and TRBJ2-5, with TRBD1 matching over 9 bases. Trimming cost V 0 bases and J 5 bases; bases outside gene matches: 7. The CDR3 sequence is 16 residues long. In germline, CDR1 is MNHEY, CDR2 SVGAGI. CDR3 bases: TGTGCCAGCAGTTACTCACAGGGGGCAACGATTGAGACCCAGTACTTC. Its translation: CASSYSQGATIETQYF.

This chain connects TRBV11-2 to TRBJ1-6, with 10 bases identical to TRBD1. This CDR3 has 15 amino acids. Per germline, CDR1 SGHAT and CDR2 FQNNGV. V gave up 4 bases and J gave up 11 bases; unmatched junction bases: 8. Here the CDR3 reads CASSSRRGQGTPLHF. In DNA form, the CDR3 reads TGTGCCAGCAGCTCGAGACGGGGACAGGGGACACCCCTCCACTTT.

The V call is TRBV20-1, the J call TRBJ1-2; D may be TRBD1 (6 bases). Between the trimmed V and J ends, which lost 6 bases and 0 bases, there was a span of 11 bases. The CDR3 is 13 amino acids. Germline V lookup: CDR1 DFQATT, CDR2 SNEGSKA (reference sequence). CDR3 sequence reads: CSADRTANYGYTF. The CDR3 nucleotides read TGCAGTGCAGATCGGACAGCTAACTATGGCTACACCTTC.

The chain joins TRBV9 to TRBJ2-7; the D gene is possibly TRBD1 (6 bases). V was cut by 3 bases and J by 2 bases, with 12 bases left in between. The germline V gene encodes CDR1 SGDLS and CDR2 YYNGEE. This CDR3 has 14 amino acids. The CDR3 sequence: CASSEGDTPYEQYF. For the CDR3, the DNA is TGTGCCAGCAGCGAGGGGGACACCCCCTACGAGCAGTACTTC.